The 5 T cell receptor beta chains listed next were all sequenced from one sample in a study of Ad26.COV2.S vaccination and SARS-CoV-2 variants. Clones were sequenced by immunoSEQ multiplex PCR, and TCRdb holds only the in-frame ones, with some missing. The repertoire holds about 350,000 clones, about 89% seen once, with roughly 5% in the top ten. The sample's treatment: 19 received Ad26.COV2.S at low or high dose, single or two shots; 5 received placebo; per-sample allocation not given. Following the first vaccine or placebo injection, samples were taken on day 63. The sample consisted of peripheral blood, taken in a trial of Ad26.COV2.S vaccine versus placebo. The receptors here all came from a person between 18 and 65 years old who received the Ad26.COV2.S COVID-19 vaccine or a placebo.

This chain joins TRBV6-5 and TRBJ1-2, with D unresolved. The V end lost 2 bases, the J end lost 7 bases, and 14 bases lay between the germline ends. The CDR3 loop spans 14 amino acids. From germline, CDR1 is MNHEY and CDR2 SVGAGI. CDR3 residues: CASSYQRMAAGYTF. The CDR3 region has the DNA TGTGCCAGCAGTTACCAAAGGATGGCGGCTGGCTACACCTTC.

The chain recombines TRBV6-2 or TRBV6-3 with TRBJ1-3; 9 positions agree with TRBD1. CDR3 length: 21 amino acids. Germline CDR1 is MNHEY and CDR2 is SVGEGT. V shed 3 bases and J 2 bases; nucleotides not matched to a gene: 20. The CDR3 protein is CASSYWLLGITGGSAGNTIYF. In DNA, the CDR3 is TGTGCCAGCAGTTATTGGCTCCTGGGGATTACAGGGGGCTCCGCTGGAAACACCATATATTTT.

The V and J genes are TRBV6-5 and TRBJ1-1; D not certain. The CDR3 spans 12 residues. Between the trimmed V and J ends, which lost 4 bases and 8 bases, there was a span of 11 bases. Per germline, CDR1 MNHEY and CDR2 SVGAGI. The CDR3 DNA follows: TGTGCCAGCAGTTTACCATCACAAGAAGCTTTCTTT. Translating it yields CASSLPSQEAFF.

This chain uses TRBV7-9 with TRBJ2-7; either TRBD1 or TRBD2 may fit D (5 bases each). This CDR3 is 15 amino acids long. Germline V gives CDR1 SEHNR, CDR2 FQNEAQ (reference sequence). The ends were cut back, 5 bases at V and 1 base at J, with 15 bases in the middle. The CDR3 here is CASSDSGTDSYEQYF. In DNA form, the CDR3 reads TGTGCCAGCAGCGACTCCGGGACCGATTCCTACGAGCAGTACTTC.

The gene calls are TRBV27 and TRBJ2-1; D may be TRBD1 or TRBD2 (5 bases each). CDR3 size: 12 residues. Germline V gives CDR1 MNHEY, CDR2 SMNVEV (reference sequence). The ends were cut back, 5 bases at V and 3 bases at J, with 5 bases in the middle. CDR3 bases: TGTGCCAGCAGTGGGGGCTACAATGAGCAGTTCTTC. It codes for CASSGGYNEQFF.